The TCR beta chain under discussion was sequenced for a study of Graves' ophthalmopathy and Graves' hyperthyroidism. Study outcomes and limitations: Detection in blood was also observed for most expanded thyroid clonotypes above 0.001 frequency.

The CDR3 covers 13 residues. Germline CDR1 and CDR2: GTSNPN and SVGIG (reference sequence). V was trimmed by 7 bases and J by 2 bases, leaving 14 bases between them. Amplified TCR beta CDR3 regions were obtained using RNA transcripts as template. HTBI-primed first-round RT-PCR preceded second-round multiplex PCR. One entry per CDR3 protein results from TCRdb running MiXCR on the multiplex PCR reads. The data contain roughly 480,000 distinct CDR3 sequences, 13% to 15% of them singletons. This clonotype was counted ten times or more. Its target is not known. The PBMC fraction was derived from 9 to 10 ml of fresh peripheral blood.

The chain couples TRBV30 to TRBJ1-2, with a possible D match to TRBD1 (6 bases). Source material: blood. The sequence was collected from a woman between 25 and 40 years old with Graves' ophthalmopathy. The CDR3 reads CALGWGLNYGYTF. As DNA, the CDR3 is TGTGCCTTGGGGTGGGGGCTGAACTATGGCTACACCTTC.